The rows below give T cell receptor beta chains drawn from one sample of a study of cytomegalovirus exposure and HLA in healthy donors. This table comes from immunoSEQ multiplex PCR, and its TCRdb copy is limited to in-frame clones, with some not included. The sample lists approximately 120,000 clones; roughly 68% were seen once. Sequences were obtained from PBMCs. Receptors were obtained from a woman aged 45-65 years in good health and CMV-seropositive. Each CDR3 is given with its conserved first and last residue. A D gene is named only where the DNA matches it firmly.

CDR3	V	J	D
CASSLDHRSVRQYF	TRBV7-2	TRBJ2-7	NA
CASSFPAGEWDEQFF	TRBV5-1	TRBJ2-1	TRBD2
CASRSRGGAEKYF	TRBV14	TRBJ2-7	TRBD2
CATSTRQGSSPLHF	TRBV15	TRBJ1-6	TRBD1
CASRDHRGSSQQYF	TRBV6-6	TRBJ2-7	TRBD1
CASTLTGGQYEQYF	TRBV5-1	TRBJ2-7	TRBD1
CASSLGGGAFGDEQFF	TRBV5-1	TRBJ2-1	NA
CASMGTGGNTIYF	TRBV19	TRBJ1-3	TRBD1
CASSFSGLAATDTQYF	TRBV28	TRBJ2-3	TRBD2
CASSSDRGRSEAFF	TRBV5-1	TRBJ1-1	TRBD1
CASSPWTSGSYEQYF	TRBV7-9	TRBJ2-7	TRBD2
CASSTGRTGNYGYTF	TRBV18	TRBJ1-2	TRBD1
CASSQAPTGRNTEAFF	TRBV7-9	TRBJ1-1	NA
CASSPRTSGGASGQYF	TRBV7-2	TRBJ2-7	TRBD2
CASSPQGRELFF	TRBV28	TRBJ2-2	NA
CASSLAGATYEQYF	TRBV7-2	TRBJ2-7	NA
CASNGLAINYEQYF	TRBV2	TRBJ2-7	TRBD2
CASSLGQKETQYF	TRBV7-9	TRBJ2-5	NA
CASSRPGGTGELFF	TRBV6-5	TRBJ2-2	TRBD2
CASSVSGGSLFPLHF	TRBV7-3	TRBJ1-6	NA
CASSVGGTEYNEQFF	TRBV9	TRBJ2-1	NA
CASSLANIGGNGYTF	TRBV5-5	TRBJ1-2	TRBD1
CASKSLVATYEQYF	TRBV5-5	TRBJ2-7	NA
CASSAKGDTQYF	TRBV9	TRBJ2-3	NA
CASSLDTYYEQYF	TRBV19	TRBJ2-7	NA
CASSLGQDFSGKETQYF	TRBV7-2	TRBJ2-5	NA
CASRSLAGVYNEQFF	TRBV2	TRBJ2-1	TRBD2
CASSLLSGGGNTIYF	TRBV28	TRBJ1-3	NA
CASSYNSYNEQFF	TRBV5-1	TRBJ2-1	NA
CASSLTTGAGRTQYF	TRBV11-2	TRBJ2-5	TRBD1
CASSQRTSANTQYF	TRBV5-4	TRBJ2-3	NA
CAISGRQGPEEKLFF	TRBV10-3	TRBJ1-4	TRBD1
CASSVDRGETQYF	TRBV9	TRBJ2-5	NA
CASSPRGVAGGGEQFF	TRBV7-6	TRBJ2-1	TRBD2
CSSSWPGQGYGYTF	TRBV7-9	TRBJ1-2	TRBD1
CSVGATFDTEAFF	TRBV29-1	TRBJ1-1	NA
CASSPSGDIQYF	TRBV19	TRBJ2-4	NA
CASSQGEGQLYYGYTF	TRBV4-2	TRBJ1-2	TRBD1